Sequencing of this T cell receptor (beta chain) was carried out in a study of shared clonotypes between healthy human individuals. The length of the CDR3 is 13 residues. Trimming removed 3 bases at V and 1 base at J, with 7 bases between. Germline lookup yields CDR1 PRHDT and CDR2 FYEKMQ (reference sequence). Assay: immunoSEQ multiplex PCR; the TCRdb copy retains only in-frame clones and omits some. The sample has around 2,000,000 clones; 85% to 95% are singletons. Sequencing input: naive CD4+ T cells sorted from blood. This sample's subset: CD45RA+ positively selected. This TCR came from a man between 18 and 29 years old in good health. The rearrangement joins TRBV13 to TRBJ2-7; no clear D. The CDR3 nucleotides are TGTGCCAGCAGCTTTCGTACGTCCTACGAGCAGTACTTC. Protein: CASSFRTSYEQYF.